Following are 3 T cell receptor beta chains from one sample sequenced in a study of T cells after yellow fever vaccination. TCRdb ran MiXCR on the 5' RACE reads and lists one entry per CDR3 protein. The data contain under 150,000 distinct CDR3 sequences, 6.5% to 8.5% of them singletons. The sample was CD4+ T cells sorted from PBMCs, taken 5 days after the yellow fever booster vaccination. All receptors come from a man younger than 45 who received the YFV17D yellow fever vaccine.

This clonotype was detected many times. This rearrangement joins TRBV7-2 to TRBJ2-5; weak D call: TRBD2 (6 bases). Deletions cut 5 bases from V and 5 bases from J, with 18 bases between. The CDR3 sequence is 15 residues long. Germline CDR1 SGHTA, CDR2 FQGNSA. The chain's CDR3 is CASSHSTSWTETQYF. DNA of the CDR3: TGTGCCAGCAGCCACTCGACTAGTTGGACGGAGACCCAGTACTTC.

This clonotype was observed many times. This rearrangement joins TRBV11-2 to TRBJ2-3; possibly TRBD1 for D (6 bases). This CDR3 has 15 residues. Trimming shortened V by 6 bases and J by 1 base, and 14 bases separated the two germline ends. Looked up from germline, CDR1 is SGHAT and CDR2 is FQNNGV. This chain's CDR3 is CASRWPGHRTDTQYF. CDR3 bases: TGTGCCAGCAGGTGGCCGGGACACCGCACAGATACGCAGTATTTT.

This clonotype was seen repeatedly, ten times or more. The V and J genes are TRBV5-1 and TRBJ1-1, with 7 positions matching TRBD1. V was pared by 2 bases and J by 5 bases, with 3 bases of the junction left unmatched. The germline V gene encodes CDR1 SGHRS and CDR2 YFSETQ. This CDR3 comprises 13 residues. The CDR3 bases are TGCGCCAGCAGCTTCCAGGGGGTTACTGAAGCTTTCTTT. It codes for CASSFQGVTEAFF.